This T cell receptor (beta chain) was sequenced in a study of cytomegalovirus exposure and HLA in healthy donors (dated by TCRdb to 2015 to 2018). Study-level background: According to an earlier analysis of 550 to 750 of the donors, about 170 million T cells yielded 90 million to 140 million unique TCR beta sequences and more than 250 Gb of sequence data. An early release that covered about 600 HLA-typed donors contained 250 to 350 gigabases of sequencing data and tens of millions of unique TCR sequences. Of the approximately 400 genotyped donors, roughly 85% fell in the genetic ancestry cluster associated with self-reported Caucasian donors. The study aimed to test whether signatures of past pathogen exposure could be identified by cataloging public T cell receptors. The study used immunosequencing to profile the T cell repertoires of hundreds of subjects and linked those repertoires to cytomegalovirus serostatus. Besides the first cohort of roughly 660 subjects, a separate validation cohort made up of 120 different subjects was used. High-throughput TCR immunosequencing, statistical association of individual TCRs with disease status, and machine learning were combined to predict cytomegalovirus infection status. A later analysis re-analyzed previously published TCR beta repertoires from 666 donors and added high-resolution HLA genotyping to study TCR occurrence patterns. In the later analysis, no new phenotypic data were used to find candidate immune exposures; instead, reliance was placed on TCR beta sequences and their occurrence across donors. An earlier analysis of approximately 500 of the donors applied high-throughput TCR beta sequencing to assess whether each TCR beta V gene segment acted as functional or pseudogenic. Alongside the repertoire data, information on donor age, sex, ethnicity and CMV serostatus was compiled. A later genetic analysis used genome-wide SNP genotypes for about three fifths of the 666 donors, treating that subset as a discovery cohort. All discovery cohort repertoires had been generated on a single sequencing platform. HLA typing included class I and class II loci at four-digit resolution. The number of typed donors differed by locus: roughly 629-640 for A, B, C, DRB1 and DQB1; 500 to 550 for DQA1; 606 for DPA1; and roughly 450 for DPB1. Roughly 5 DR-DQ haplotypes were handled as single units for association and clustering because linkage in the cohort was strong. On average, 235,054 unique TCR beta nucleotide sequences were sequenced per donor among roughly 430 genotyped donors of the cohort, with roughly 19% of those sequences being non-productive. On the study overall, not on this receptor specifically: The authors suggested that the approach could potentially be extended to other disease states and immunological phenotypes. When HLA alleles, especially DR and DQ, strongly co-occurred, TCR associations were difficult to assign to individual alleles. Because some donors lacked HLA typing at each locus, the association tests relied only on the typed subset. Sequencing depth was assumed to be roughly uniform across donors in the presence/absence analyses, though that assumption may not hold. A later genetic analysis reported fewer N-insertions in productive TCRs among donors in an Asian-associated ancestry cluster than the roughly 720-donor mean. This cohort had only TCR beta chains sequenced, and the lack of alpha or paired-chain data limited which features could be detected. In an earlier analysis of some 500 of the donors, most TCR beta V segments were observed in productive rearrangements about 90% or about 30% of the time, broadly matching IMGT annotations. Cytomegalovirus status was reported to be diagnosed by the classifier with high specificity and sensitivity in both the original and validation cohorts. CMV serostatus was the only immune exposure information available for the cohort. Several of the top co-occurrence clusters appeared to be linked to parvovirus B19, influenza, CMV and Epstein-Barr virus, according to a later analysis. According to a later analysis, TCR association rates differed among HLA loci, with DRB1 alleles showing the most associated TCRs and HLA-C alleles showing the fewest. A cluster of highly shared sequence variants was judged likely to be a technical artifact of the sequencing pipeline. Specific HLA alleles were associated with around 18,000 TCR beta sequences at a false discovery rate of 0.05 in a later analysis. A further reported finding was that TCR beta sequences accurately predicted the HLA-A and HLA-B alleles for most subjects in the first cohort. In the study, about 150 TCR beta chains were listed as associated with cytomegalovirus. According to a later analysis, most CMV-associated TCR beta chains appeared to be HLA-restricted, and the HLA associations seemed to be driven largely by CMV exposure. The 87-base-pair reads could not distinguish some IMGT-functional V segments, including TRBV6-2 and TRBV6-3, so those segments were excluded. Compared with equally common non-associated chains, HLA-associated TCR beta chains in a later analysis were more clonally expanded and had lower generation probabilities. Linkage disequilibrium might explain the correlated functional status among segregating V segments, but an unknown experimental factor could not be excluded. A later genetic analysis associated a missense DCLRE1C variant with V-gene and J-gene trimming of TCR beta chains, and an independent cohort replicated the association. In vitro tests confirmed that three of the cytomegalovirus-associated TCR beta chains recognize cytomegalovirus antigens. Because counts were too low, roughly 17 rarely observed V segments, including chromosome 9 orphons, were left out of the earlier analysis of 500 to 650 of the donors. While some public TCRs were present in many individuals, most TCR sequences turned up only very rarely across donors.

The cohort consisted of 670 or so healthy bone marrow donors. All cohort members were sampled while nominally healthy, although unrecorded immune exposures were likely present. The donor tested CMV seropositive, placing the donor among the roughly 270 seropositive members of the cohort. Each donor provided a peripheral blood sample, and peripheral blood mononuclear cells were used for TCR beta sequencing. Genomic DNA extraction from the blood cell samples was performed with the Qiagen DNeasy Blood Extraction Kit. V loses 1 base at its end and J loses 4 bases; junction bases beyond the gene matches: 3. Including the terminal cysteine and phenylalanine, the CDR3 comprises 15 residues. The DNA shown is the 45-base CDR3, in frame from base 1. Reading the germline V gene gives CDR1 MGHRA and CDR2 YSYEKL. Library generation was performed with the immunoSEQ multiplex PCR assay. For the multiplex PCR, a mixture combining 60 forward primers for TCR Vbeta segments and 13 reverse primers for TCR Jbeta segments was used. The CDR3 region of rearranged TCR beta genes was amplified from genomic DNA by a multiplex PCR assay. The amplified TCR beta libraries were sequenced on the Illumina HiSeq System as 87-base-pair reads. Regarding the original processing steps: A later analysis counted tens of millions of unique TCR beta chains across the 550 to 800 repertoires, and some 11 million of these chains were shared by at least two donors. To remove PCR and sequencing errors, raw reads were error-corrected and collapsed into unique sequences using a nearest-neighbor algorithm that merged closely related sequences. Alignment of CDR3 sequences to IMGT reference sequences was used to assign V, D and J gene segments. For a sequence to be retained, a match of at least six nucleotides was required to both a V gene segment and a J gene segment. Rearrangements were classified as productive when the CDR3 lacked stop codons and remained in frame with V and J, and all other rearrangements were classified as non-productive. CDR3 was defined according to IMGT convention as the region running from the second conserved V-encoded cysteine to the conserved J-encoded phenylalanine. The earlier analysis of some 550 of the donors excluded any sequence lacking an unambiguous match to a single V gene segment. An earlier analysis of some 610 of the donors called V segments functional above 56.7% productive rearrangements and segregating when the between-donor standard deviation exceeded 5%. A statistical classification framework was built for diagnosing cytomegalovirus status from the catalog of TCR beta chain sequences. In a later analysis, V and J genes were assigned by comparing TCR nucleotide sequences against IMGT/GENE-DB human TR gene sequences. The TCRdist pipeline was used in a later analysis to assign CDR3 sequences and most-parsimonious VDJ recombination scenarios. A later analysis defined each TCR beta chain by its CDR3 amino acid sequence plus V-gene family, and excluded reads lacking a unique V-gene family. As a way to deal with suspected cross-contamination and a sequencing artifact, a later analysis dropped approximately 590 nucleotide sequences that were highly shared and had low generation probability. In a later analysis, a clonal expansion index for each public chain was calculated from normalized within-repertoire ranks of inferred template counts. Generation probabilities in a later analysis came from a VDJ recombination model fitted to out-of-frame rearrangements, and those results were checked against IGoR. In a later analysis, TCR-TCR, TCR-HLA and TCR-CMV co-occurrence was scored with hypergeometric tests, and a repertoire-size bias correction was applied to TCR pairs. False discovery rates were estimated in a later analysis by permuting HLA or CMV assignments 20 times. In a later analysis, co-occurring TCRs were grouped using DBSCAN, and TCRdist sequence similarity was added for clustering within HLA-allele-positive subsets. Repertoires with fewer than 30,000 or more than 120,000 public chains were left out of co-occurrence clustering, as were about five repertoires with anomalous nucleotide sharing. Here the immuneACCESS table is served through TCRdb, limited to in-frame sequences with V and J called. Missing clones are a known gap in these copies; in checked studies unresolved V genes cover under half, and the rest lacks a known reason. From that table come the V and J calls and clone size; the DNA was used to work out D and trimming. The sample table shows 60,000 to 95,000 clones, and 84% are seen once. The top ten clones comprise 15% to 20% of the sample.

Concerning this clone: Its antigen is still unknown. Base qualities were left out, and no much larger clone turns up one base away.

This TCR was recovered from a man aged 70-80 years in good health and CMV-seropositive. The sequence joins TRBV4-1 to TRBJ2-1; TRBD2 aligns with 8 central bases. Sequencing was done on a sample of PBMCs. The CDR3 protein: CASSQGSGTYNEQFF. The DNA is TGCGCCAGCAGCCAAGGTAGCGGGACTTACAATGAGCAGTTCTTC.